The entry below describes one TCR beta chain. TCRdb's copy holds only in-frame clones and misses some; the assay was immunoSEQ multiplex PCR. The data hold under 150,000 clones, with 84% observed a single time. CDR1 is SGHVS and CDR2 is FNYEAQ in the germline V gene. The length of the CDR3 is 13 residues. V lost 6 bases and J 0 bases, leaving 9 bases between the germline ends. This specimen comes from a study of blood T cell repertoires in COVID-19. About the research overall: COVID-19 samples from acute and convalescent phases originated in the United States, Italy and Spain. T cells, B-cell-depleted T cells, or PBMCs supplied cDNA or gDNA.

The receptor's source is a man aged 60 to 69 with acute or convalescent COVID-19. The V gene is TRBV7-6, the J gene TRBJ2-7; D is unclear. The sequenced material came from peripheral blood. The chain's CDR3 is CASSDYSSYEQYF. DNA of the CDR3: TGTGCCAGCAGTGATTATAGCTCCTACGAGCAGTACTTC.